Listed here is a single TCR beta chain. Germline-derived CDR1 and CDR2 are MNHEY and SVGEGT. This CDR3 has 15 amino acids. Trimming cost V 5 bases and J 4 bases; bases outside gene matches: 7. This record belongs to a study of regulatory T cells in long-lasting Graves disease. The time point here: newly diagnosed GD, antithyroid drugs for less than 3 months. The TCR library used RNA extracted from PBMCs. Construction of TCR beta libraries relied on iRepertoire HTBI primers and on Arm-PCR targeting CDR3 regions. TCRdb redid the calling of the multiplex PCR reads with MiXCR, one entry per CDR3 protein. The sample carries fewer than 450,000 distinct CDR3 sequences, approximately 16% recorded once. This sample was shared with a second study, whose subject was T cells in Graves' hyperthyroidism and ophthalmopathy. That source adds: Every diagnosis used clinical symptoms, serum thyroxine and TRAb, thyroid ultrasound and orbital computed tomography.

The receptor was isolated from a woman in her thirties or forties with Graves disease. Here the sequenced sample was peripheral blood mononuclear cells (PBMCs), taken at new diagnosis, from a patient treated with antithyroid drugs. This chain connects TRBV6-2 or TRBV6-3 to TRBJ2-2, with 7 nucleotides matching TRBD1. The CDR3 spells CASSRTGQITGELFF. The CDR3 DNA reads TGTGCCAGCAGTCGGACAGGTCAGATCACCGGGGAGCTGTTTTTT.